The T cell receptor (beta chain) described here comes from a study of cytomegalovirus exposure and HLA in healthy donors. Across the whole study: Inside one of the first data releases sat 75 million to 100 million unique TCRs taken from HLA-typed donors. Study findings and constraints: In a later analysis, at a false discovery rate of 0.05, under 20,000 TCR beta sequences matched HLA alleles. Most TCR beta V segments were productive about 90% or about 30% of the time in an earlier analysis.

This CDR3 region has 15 residues. V dropped 4 bases and J dropped 6 bases, with 16 bases sitting between them. Germline V CDR1 and CDR2: SGHRS, YFSETQ. The PCR was carried out with 60 Vbeta primers and 13 Jbeta primers. Authors' data handling: Around 12 million of 65 million to 95 million unique TCR beta chains were shared, per a later count. TCRdb's copy holds only in-frame clones and misses some; the assay was immunoSEQ multiplex PCR. V and J calls and clone size come straight from that table; D and trimming were deduced from the DNA. The sample carries around 150,000 clones, around three quarters recorded once. Turning to this clone: Its antigen is as yet unknown.

Sequencing was done on a sample of PBMCs. The chain combines TRBV5-1 with TRBJ2-2; TRBD2 is a possible D gene (7 bases). This TCR was sampled from a woman in her forties in good health and CMV-seronegative. The CDR3 coding sequence is TGCGCCAGCAGCCAAGGGGGGGTATATGCCGGGGAGCTGTTTTTT. Translating gives CASSQGGVYAGELFF.